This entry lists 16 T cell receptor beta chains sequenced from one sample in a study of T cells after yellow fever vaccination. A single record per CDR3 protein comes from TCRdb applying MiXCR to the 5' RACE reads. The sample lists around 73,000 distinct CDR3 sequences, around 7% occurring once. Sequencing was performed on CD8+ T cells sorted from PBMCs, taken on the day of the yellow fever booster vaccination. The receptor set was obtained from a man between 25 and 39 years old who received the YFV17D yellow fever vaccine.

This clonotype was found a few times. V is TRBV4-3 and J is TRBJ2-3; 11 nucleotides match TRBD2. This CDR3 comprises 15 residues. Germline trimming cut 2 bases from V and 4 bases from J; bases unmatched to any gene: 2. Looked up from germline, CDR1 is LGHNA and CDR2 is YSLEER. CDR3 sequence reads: CASSQTSGRADTQYF. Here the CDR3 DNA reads TGCGCCAGCAGCCAAACTAGCGGGAGAGCAGATACGCAGTATTTT.

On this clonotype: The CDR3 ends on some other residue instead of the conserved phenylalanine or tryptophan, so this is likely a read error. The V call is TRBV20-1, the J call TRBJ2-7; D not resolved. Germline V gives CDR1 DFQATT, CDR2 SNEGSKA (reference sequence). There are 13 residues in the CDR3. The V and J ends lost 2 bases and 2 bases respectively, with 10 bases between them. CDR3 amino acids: CSARSLTTYEQYL. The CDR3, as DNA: TGCAGTGCTAGAAGCCTGACAACCTACGAGCAGTACTTG.

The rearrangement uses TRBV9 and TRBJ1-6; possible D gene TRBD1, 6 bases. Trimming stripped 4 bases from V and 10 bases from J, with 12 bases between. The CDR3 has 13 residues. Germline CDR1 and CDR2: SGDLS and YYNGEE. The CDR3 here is CASSSRGGSPLHF. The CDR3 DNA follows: TGTGCCAGCAGCTCCCGAGGGGGATCACCCCTCCACTTT.

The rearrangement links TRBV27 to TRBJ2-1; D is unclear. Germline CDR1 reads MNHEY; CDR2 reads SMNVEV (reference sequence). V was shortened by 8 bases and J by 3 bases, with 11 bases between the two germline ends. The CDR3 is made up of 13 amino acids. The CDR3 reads CASSAMDYNEQFF. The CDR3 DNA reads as TGTGCCAGCTCCGCTATGGACTACAATGAGCAGTTCTTC.

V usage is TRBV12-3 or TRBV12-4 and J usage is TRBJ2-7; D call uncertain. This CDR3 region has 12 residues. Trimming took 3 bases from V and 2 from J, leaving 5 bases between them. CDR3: CASSFNPYEQYF. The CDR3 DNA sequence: TGTGCCAGCAGTTTCAACCCCTACGAGCAGTACTTC.

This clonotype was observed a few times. CDR3 coding DNA: TGTGCCAGCAACTTGGGACAGGGGAAACTGTTTTTT. Translation gives CASNLGQGKLFF. The chain recombines TRBV7-9 with TRBJ1-4, with 10 bases fitting TRBD1. The length of the CDR3 is 12 residues. Germline V lookup: CDR1 SEHNR, CDR2 FQNEAQ (reference sequence). J lost 11 bases, V lost 7 bases, and 4 bases had no gene match. The whole variable domain, filled in from reference TRBV7-9 and TRBJ1-4, reads DTGVSQNPRHKITKRGQNVTFRCDPISEHNRLYWYRQTLGQGPEFLTYFQNEAQLEKSRLLSDRFSAERPKGSFSTLEIQRTEQGDSAMYLCASNLGQGKLFFGSGTQLSVL.

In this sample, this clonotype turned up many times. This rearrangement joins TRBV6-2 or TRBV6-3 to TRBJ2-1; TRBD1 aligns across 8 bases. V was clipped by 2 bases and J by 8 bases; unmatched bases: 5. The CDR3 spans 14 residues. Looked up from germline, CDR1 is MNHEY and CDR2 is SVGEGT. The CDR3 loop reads CASSYRTGGHEQFF. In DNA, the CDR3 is TGTGCCAGCAGTTACCGAACAGGGGGTCATGAGCAGTTCTTC.

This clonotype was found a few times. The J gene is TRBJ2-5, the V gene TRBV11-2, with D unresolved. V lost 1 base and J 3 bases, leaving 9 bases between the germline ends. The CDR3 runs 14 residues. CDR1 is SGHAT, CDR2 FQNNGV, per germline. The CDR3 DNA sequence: TGTGCCAGCAGCTTAGTGGTAGCCGAAGAGACCCAGTACTTC. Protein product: CASSLVVAEETQYF.

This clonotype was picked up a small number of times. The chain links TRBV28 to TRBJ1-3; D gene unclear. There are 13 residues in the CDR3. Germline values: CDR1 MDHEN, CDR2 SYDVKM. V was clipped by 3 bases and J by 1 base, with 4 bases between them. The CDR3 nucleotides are TGTGCCAGCAGTTTTTTGTCTGGAAACACCATATATTTT. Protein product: CASSFLSGNTIYF.

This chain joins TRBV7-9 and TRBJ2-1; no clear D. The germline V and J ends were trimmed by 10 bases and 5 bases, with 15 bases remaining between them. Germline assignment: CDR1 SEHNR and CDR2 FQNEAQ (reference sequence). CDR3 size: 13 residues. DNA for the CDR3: TGTGCCACGATGGGCCCTTTCAACAATGAGCAGTTCTTC. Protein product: CATMGPFNNEQFF.

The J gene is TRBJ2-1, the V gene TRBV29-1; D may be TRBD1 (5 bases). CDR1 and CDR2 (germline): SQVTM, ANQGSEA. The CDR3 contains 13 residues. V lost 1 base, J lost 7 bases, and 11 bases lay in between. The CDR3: CSVEVWQGNEQFF. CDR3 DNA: TGCAGCGTTGAAGTTTGGCAGGGTAATGAGCAGTTCTTC.

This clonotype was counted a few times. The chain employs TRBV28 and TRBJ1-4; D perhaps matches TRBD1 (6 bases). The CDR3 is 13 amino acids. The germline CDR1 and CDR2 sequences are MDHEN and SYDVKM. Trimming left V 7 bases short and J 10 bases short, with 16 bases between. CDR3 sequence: CASNRGKFGKLFF. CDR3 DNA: TGTGCCAGCAATAGGGGGAAGTTCGGAAAACTGTTTTTT.

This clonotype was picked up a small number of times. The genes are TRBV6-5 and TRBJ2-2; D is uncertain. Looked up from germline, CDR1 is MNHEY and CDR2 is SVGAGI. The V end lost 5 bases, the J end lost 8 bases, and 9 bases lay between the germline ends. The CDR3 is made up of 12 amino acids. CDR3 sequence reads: CASSLPLGELFF. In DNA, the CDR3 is TGTGCCAGCAGTCTCCCTCTGGGGGAGCTGTTTTTT.

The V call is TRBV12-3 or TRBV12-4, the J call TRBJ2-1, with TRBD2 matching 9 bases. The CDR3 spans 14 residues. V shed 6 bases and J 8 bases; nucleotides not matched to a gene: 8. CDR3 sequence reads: CASSPSGRLDEQFF. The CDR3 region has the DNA TGTGCCAGCAGCCCGAGCGGGAGGCTGGATGAGCAGTTCTTC.

The CDR3 region is CASSLPGLLTDTQYF. DNA of the CDR3: TGCGCCAGCAGCTTACCGGGACTACTCACAGATACGCAGTATTTT. The V and J genes are TRBV5-1 and TRBJ2-3; TRBD2 agrees at 7 bases. This CDR3 has 15 amino acids. The V gene end was trimmed by 2 bases and the J gene end by 2 bases; junction bases not matched to a gene: 5. Germline V CDR1 and CDR2: SGHRS, YFSETQ.

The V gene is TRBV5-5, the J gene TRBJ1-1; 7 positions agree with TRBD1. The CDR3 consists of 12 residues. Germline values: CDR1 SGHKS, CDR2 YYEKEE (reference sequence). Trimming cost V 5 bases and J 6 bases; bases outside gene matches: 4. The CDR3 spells CASRGDRPEAFF. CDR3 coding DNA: TGTGCCAGCAGAGGGGACAGACCTGAAGCTTTCTTT.